In this sample, the clone carrying this TCR beta chain turned up once. The sample comes from a study of blood T cell repertoires in COVID-19. Study information: Italy, Spain and the United States were the sources of the convalescent and acute COVID-19 samples. The analysed material was cDNA or gDNA that came from T cells, B-cell-depleted T cells, or PBMCs.

The V and J ends lost 2 bases and 0 bases respectively, with 11 bases between them. Germline assignment: CDR1 MNHEY and CDR2 SMNVEV (reference sequence). The length of the CDR3 is 16 residues. In the original processing: Amplified reference gene primers provided the basis for estimating nucleated cell counts. Here immunoSEQ multiplex PCR was the method, and the copy in TCRdb shows in-frame clones only, minus some. D and trimming were read from the DNA, whereas the V and J calls and clone size are those reported in that table. The table includes about 210,000 clones, over 70% detected once. The gene calls are TRBV27 and TRBJ2-1; weak D call: TRBD1 (5 bases). The sample taken for sequencing was peripheral blood. The clonotype comes from a man aged 50-60 years with active or convalescent COVID-19. CDR3 in amino acids: CASSLGWGSSYNEQFF. The CDR3 DNA is TGTGCCAGCAGTTTAGGTTGGGGCTCCTCCTACAATGAGCAGTTCTTC.